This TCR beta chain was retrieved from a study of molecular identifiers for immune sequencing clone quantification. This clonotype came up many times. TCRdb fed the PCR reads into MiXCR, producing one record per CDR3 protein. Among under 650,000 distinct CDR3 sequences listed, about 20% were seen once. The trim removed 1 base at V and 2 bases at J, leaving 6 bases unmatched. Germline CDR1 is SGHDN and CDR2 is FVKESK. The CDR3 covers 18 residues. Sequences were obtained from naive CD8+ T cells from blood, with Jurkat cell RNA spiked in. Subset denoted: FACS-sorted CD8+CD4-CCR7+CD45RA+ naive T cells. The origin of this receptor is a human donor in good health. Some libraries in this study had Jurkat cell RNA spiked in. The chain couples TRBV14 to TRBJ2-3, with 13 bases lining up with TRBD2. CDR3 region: CASSQGGTSGVFTDTQYF. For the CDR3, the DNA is TGTGCCAGCAGCCAAGGCGGGACTAGCGGGGTTTTCACAGATACGCAGTATTTT.